This entry features one T cell receptor beta chain sequence. As yet, its antigen is unknown. The data are from a study of cytomegalovirus exposure and HLA in healthy donors. Regarding the study as a whole: The study listed 150 to 200 cytomegalovirus-associated TCR beta chains.

PCR was performed using 60 Vbeta and 13 Jbeta primers. The repertoire was sequenced with immunoSEQ multiplex PCR; TCRdb's copy has only in-frame clones and lacks some. The data show 200,000 to 300,000 clones, roughly 81% seen once. The specimen sequenced was PBMCs. The receptor was isolated from a woman in her thirties or forties in good health and CMV-seropositive.

Written as DNA, the CDR3 is TGTGCCAGCTCCAGCGGGGTCACAGATACGCAGTATTTT. It specifies CASSSGVTDTQYF. The chain has TRBV18 and TRBJ2-3; 7 bases agree with TRBD2. The CDR3 covers 13 residues. Germline CDR1 and CDR2: KGHSH and LQKENI. V lost 6 bases to trimming and J lost 2 bases; unmatched junction nucleotides: 2.